This T cell receptor beta chain was sequenced during a study of sequential checkpoint blockade in melanoma. On the study more broadly: Arm A got nivolumab then ipilimumab; arm B the reverse, 1:1. Both treatment sequences were followed by maintenance nivolumab.

The germline gives CDR1 SGHAT, CDR2 FQNNGV. This CDR3 is 13 amino acids long. V lost 5 bases to trimming and J lost 5 bases; unmatched junction nucleotides: 5. Clones were read by immunoSEQ multiplex PCR, and TCRdb kept only the in-frame ones, dropping some. The repertoire includes approximately 6,100 clones, roughly 52% of them detected once, and roughly a sixth sits in the top ten. Described treatment: randomized to nivolumab then ipilimumab (arm A) or the reverse (arm B). DNA-damaging chemotherapy had not been given to any patient beforehand. Live CD3+CD8+ CD19− CD56− cells were sorted from PBMCs. The chain uses TRBV11-2 and TRBJ2-5, with 7 bases identical to TRBD2. This receptor was identified in a human donor with melanoma. This specimen consisted of CD8+ T cells sorted from blood (inferred from file names), obtained from a patient given nivolumab and ipilimumab in sequence. This CDR3 is CASSPPGRETQYF. The CDR3 nucleotides read TGTGCCAGCAGCCCCCCCGGGAGGGAGACCCAGTACTTC. Drawing the rest from reference TRBV11-2 and TRBJ2-5, the complete variable domain is EAGVAQSPRYKIIEKRQSVAFWCNPISGHATLYWYQQILGQGPKLLIQFQNNGVVDDSQLPKDRFSAERLKGVDSTLKIQPAKLEDSAVYLCASSPPGRETQYFGPGTRLLVL.